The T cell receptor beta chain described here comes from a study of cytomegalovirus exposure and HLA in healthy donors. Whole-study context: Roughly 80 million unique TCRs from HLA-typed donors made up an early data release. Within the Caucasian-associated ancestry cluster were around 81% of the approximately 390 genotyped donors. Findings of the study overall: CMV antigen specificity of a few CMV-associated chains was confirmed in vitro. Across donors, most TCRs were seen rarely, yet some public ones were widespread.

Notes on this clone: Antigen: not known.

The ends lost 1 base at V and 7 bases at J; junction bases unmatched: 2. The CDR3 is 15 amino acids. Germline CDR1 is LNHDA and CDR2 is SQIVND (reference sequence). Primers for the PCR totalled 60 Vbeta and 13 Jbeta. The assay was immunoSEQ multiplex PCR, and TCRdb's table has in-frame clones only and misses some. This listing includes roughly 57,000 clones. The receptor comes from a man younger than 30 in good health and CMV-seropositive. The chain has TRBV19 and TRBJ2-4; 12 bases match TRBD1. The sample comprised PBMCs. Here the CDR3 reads CASSIGGTGGNIQYF. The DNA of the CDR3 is TGTGCCAGTAGTATAGGGGGGACAGGGGGCAACATTCAGTACTTC.